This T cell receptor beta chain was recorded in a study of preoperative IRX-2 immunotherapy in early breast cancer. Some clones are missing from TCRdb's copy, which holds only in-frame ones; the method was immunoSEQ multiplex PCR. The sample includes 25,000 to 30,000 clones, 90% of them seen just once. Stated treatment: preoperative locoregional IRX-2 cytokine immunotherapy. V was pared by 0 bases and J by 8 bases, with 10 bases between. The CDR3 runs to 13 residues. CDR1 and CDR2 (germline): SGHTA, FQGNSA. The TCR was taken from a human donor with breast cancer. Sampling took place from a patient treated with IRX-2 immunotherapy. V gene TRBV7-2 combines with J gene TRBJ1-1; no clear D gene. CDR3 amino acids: CASSLATSTEAFF. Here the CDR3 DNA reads TGTGCCAGCAGCTTAGCCACGTCCACAGAAGCTTTCTTT.